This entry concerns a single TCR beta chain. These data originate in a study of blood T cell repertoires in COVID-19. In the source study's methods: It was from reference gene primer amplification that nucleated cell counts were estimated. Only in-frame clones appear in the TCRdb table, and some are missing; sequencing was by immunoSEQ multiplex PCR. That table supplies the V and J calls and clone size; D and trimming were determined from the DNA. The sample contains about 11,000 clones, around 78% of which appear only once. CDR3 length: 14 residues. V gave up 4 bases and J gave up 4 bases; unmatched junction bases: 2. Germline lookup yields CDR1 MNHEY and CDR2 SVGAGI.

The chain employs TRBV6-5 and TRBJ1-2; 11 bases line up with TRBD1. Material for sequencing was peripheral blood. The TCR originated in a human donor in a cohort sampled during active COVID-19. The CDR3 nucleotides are TGTGCCAGCAGTTCCGGGACAGGGGGCTATGGCTACACCTTC. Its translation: CASSSGTGGYGYTF.